Presented here are 9 T cell receptor beta chains from one specimen sequenced in a study of cytomegalovirus exposure and HLA in healthy donors. The PCR used 60 Vbeta and 13 Jbeta primers. Data came from immunoSEQ multiplex PCR; TCRdb stores just in-frame clones and leaves some out. The table records 200,000 to 250,000 clones, around 89% of them present only once. The sample comprised PBMCs. The receptors derive from a woman younger than 30 in good health and CMV-seronegative.

J is TRBJ1-1 and V is TRBV7-2; maybe TRBD1 (6 bases). The CDR3 length is 13 residues. V was clipped by 3 bases and J by 3 bases, with 8 bases between them. Germline assignment: CDR1 SGHTA and CDR2 FQGNSA. CDR3 residues: CASSFWTDTEAFF. Written as DNA, the CDR3 is TGTGCCAGCAGCTTCTGGACAGACACTGAAGCTTTCTTT.

V gene TRBV4-1 combines with J gene TRBJ2-5, with 9 bases lining up with TRBD1. CDR1 and CDR2 from the germline V gene are MGHRA and YSYEKL. The CDR3 spans 15 residues. The V gene end was trimmed by 3 bases and the J gene end by 1 base; junction bases not matched to a gene: 3. CDR3 in DNA: TGCGCCAGCAGCCATGTACAGGGGGCCCAAGAGACCCAGTACTTC. This codes for CASSHVQGAQETQYF.

The sample holds a few counts of this clone. The rearrangement uses TRBV27 and TRBJ1-1, with 8 bases lining up with TRBD1. V lost 6 bases, J lost 4 bases, and 13 bases stayed unmatched. The length of the CDR3 is 16 residues. From germline, CDR1 is MNHEY and CDR2 SMNVEV (reference sequence). This CDR3 is CASSPFRGRGSTEAFF. CDR3 DNA sequence: TGTGCCAGCAGCCCCTTCAGGGGGCGGGGGTCCACTGAAGCTTTCTTT.

The chain recombines TRBV4-2 with TRBJ1-3; the D gene is possibly TRBD1 (6 bases). Deletions cut 4 bases from V and 4 bases from J, with 17 bases between. The germline gives CDR1 LGHNA, CDR2 YNFKEQ. The CDR3 spans 16 residues. The CDR3 protein is CASSPQYEGDGNTIYF. The DNA of the CDR3 is TGTGCCAGCAGCCCCCAGTATGAGGGGGACGGAAACACCATATATTTT.

The chain combines TRBV10-2 with TRBJ1-1; TRBD1 is a possible D gene (5 bases). V lost 0 bases and J 0 bases, leaving 5 bases between the germline ends. This CDR3 has 14 amino acids. Germline assignment: CDR1 WSHSY and CDR2 SAAADI. The CDR3 sequence: CASSESGVNTEAFF. DNA of the CDR3: TGCGCCAGCAGTGAGTCAGGGGTGAACACTGAAGCTTTCTTT.

This chain links TRBV7-6 with TRBJ2-5; TRBD1 matches 9 bases. Per the germline V gene, CDR1 is SGHVS and CDR2 is FNYEAQ. The V gene end was trimmed by 0 bases and the J gene end by 5 bases; junction bases not matched to a gene: 4. The CDR3 spans 15 residues. The CDR3 sequence is CASSLAGQGQETQYF. The CDR3 DNA is TGTGCCAGCAGCTTAGCCGGACAGGGGCAGGAGACCCAGTACTTC.

The chain couples TRBV2 to TRBJ2-3; 10 bases align to TRBD2. In germline, CDR1 is SNHLY, CDR2 FYNNEI. The V and J ends lost 6 bases and 2 bases, in that order; junction bases with no gene match: 14. This CDR3 region has 18 residues. CDR3 in amino acids: CASRRLPGLATITDTQYF. CDR3 DNA: TGTGCCAGCAGGCGATTACCGGGACTAGCGACAATCACAGATACGCAGTATTTT.

This chain uses TRBV27 with TRBJ2-3, with TRBD2 matching 7 bases. In germline, CDR1 is MNHEY, CDR2 SMNVEV (reference sequence). With 2 bases clipped from V and 0 bases from J, the junction kept 2 bases outside the gene matches. The CDR3 covers 15 residues. The CDR3 nucleotides are TGTGCCAGCAGTTTAAGGGAGGGGAGCACAGATACGCAGTATTTT. It translates to CASSLREGSTDTQYF.

This clone was detected only once. This rearrangement joins TRBV9 to TRBJ2-3, with 8 positions matching TRBD1. Losses at the gene ends were 4 bases for V and 0 bases for J; bases not matched to a gene: 7. This CDR3 comprises 16 residues. CDR1 is SGDLS, CDR2 YYNGEE, per germline. The DNA for the CDR3 is TGTGCCAGCAGCATATCTCAGGGGGCCAGCACAGATACGCAGTATTTT. It encodes CASSISQGASTDTQYF.